These 20 T cell receptor beta chains were sequenced from one sample in a study of metastatic and nonmetastatic thyroid tumors. Thyroid surgery was performed in patients who had received no treatment beforehand. TCRdb reprocessed the PCR reads using MiXCR. The sample contains 35,000 to 45,000 clones, about 26% of which appear only once. The sequencing input was blood. The receptors shown here come from a male donor with papillary thyroid cancer or a benign thyroid nodule (not recorded which). Some clones in this sample may be carry-over from other donors' samples.

This clone came up many times. The rearrangement links TRBV28 to TRBJ1-6; D ambiguous. CDR1 is MDHEN, CDR2 SYDVKM, per germline. The CDR3 has 15 amino acids. Between the trimmed V and J ends, which lost 4 bases and 5 bases, there was a span of 12 bases. The CDR3: CASSSPRADNSPLHF. The CDR3 bases are TGTGCCAGCAGTTCCCCTAGGGCCGATAATTCACCCCTCCACTTT.

This clone was observed at least ten times. This chain connects TRBV6-4 to TRBJ2-3; the D gene is possibly TRBD1 (6 bases). Trimming took off 2 bases at V and 0 bases at J, with 6 bases between the two ends. The CDR3 extends over 14 amino acids. CDR1 MRHNA and CDR2 SNTAGT come from the germline V gene. The CDR3 reads CASSDRGSTDTQYF. DNA for the CDR3: TGTGCCAGCAGTGACAGGGGGAGCACAGATACGCAGTATTTT.

The sample holds many counts of this clone. One base away lies a much larger clone, so this may be a sequencing read error. The CDR3 nucleotides are TGTGCCAGCAGCTTAAGGAGGGGGATCGGTGAGCAGTTCTTC. It codes for CASSLRRGIGEQFF. The chain employs TRBV7-2 and TRBJ2-1; either TRBD1 or TRBD2 may supply D (6 bases each). This CDR3 is 14 amino acids long. Per germline, CDR1 SGHTA and CDR2 FQGNSA. Trimming took 2 bases from V and 9 from J, leaving 14 bases between them.

The table lists this clone with a few counts. The rearrangement links TRBV20-1 to TRBJ2-5, with D perhaps TRBD1 or TRBD2 (5 bases each). Between the trimmed V and J ends, which lost 8 bases and 1 base, there was a span of 11 bases. Germline values: CDR1 DFQATT, CDR2 SNEGSKA (reference sequence). The CDR3 spans 12 residues. CDR3 sequence reads: CSFSGTQETQYF. DNA for the CDR3: TGCAGTTTCTCTGGGACCCAAGAGACCCAGTACTTC.

This clone is labeled as medium-sized. The rearrangement uses TRBV12-3 or TRBV12-4 and TRBJ2-2, with 9 bases aligning to TRBD1. The CDR3 is made up of 16 amino acids. With 2 bases clipped from V and 4 bases from J, the junction kept 5 bases outside the gene matches. The CDR3 is CASSLWDRVATGELFF. Here the CDR3 DNA reads TGTGCCAGCAGTTTATGGGACAGGGTTGCCACCGGGGAGCTGTTTTTT.

The rearrangement links TRBV7-2 to TRBJ1-5; D unclear. V was cut by 4 bases and J by 7 bases, with 11 bases left in between. This CDR3 has 13 amino acids. Germline loops: CDR1 SGHTA, CDR2 FQGNSA. CDR3 residues: CASSSRQGQPQHF. Here the CDR3 DNA reads TGTGCCAGCAGCTCAAGACAAGGGCAGCCCCAGCATTTT.

The gene calls are TRBV6-1 and TRBJ2-7; a weak D match, TRBD2 (6 bases). V was shortened by 0 bases and J by 4 bases, with 13 bases between the two germline ends. Germline loops: CDR1 MNHNS, CDR2 SASEGT. This CDR3 spans 15 amino acids. CDR3 DNA: TGTGCCAGCAGTGAAGCGGGGGGTCAGGTTTACGAGCAGTACTTC. Its translation: CASSEAGGQVYEQYF.

The table lists this clone with a count of one. The CDR3 loop is CASSLVTASGEQYF. CDR3 nucleotide sequence: TGTGCCAGCAGCTTAGTGACAGCCTCGGGGGAGCAGTACTTC. The genes are TRBV7-9 and TRBJ2-7; tentatively, D is TRBD1 or TRBD2 (5 bases each). The V end was cut by 1 base, the J end by 7 bases, with 14 bases between. Germline V gene sequence: CDR1 SEHNR, CDR2 FQNEAQ (reference sequence). This CDR3 is 14 amino acids long.

This clone is categorized as medium-sized. The sample carries other DNA sequences with the same CDR3. The V and J genes are TRBV20-1 and TRBJ2-2, with a weak D call TRBD2 (5 bases). V lost 4 bases to trimming and J lost 5 bases, with 14 bases between them. In germline, CDR1 is DFQATT, CDR2 SNEGSKA (reference sequence). The CDR3 has 14 amino acids. Written as DNA, the CDR3 is TGCAGTGCTACCCTAGCTGGAGGTACCGGGGAGCTGTTTTTT. Encoded protein: CSATLAGGTGELFF.

Sample share makes this clone medium-sized. The gene calls are TRBV5-1 and TRBJ2-3; TRBD2 aligns across 7 bases. The germline V gene encodes CDR1 SGHRS and CDR2 YFSETQ. The CDR3 is 15 amino acids. Trimming cost V 7 bases and J 3 bases; bases outside gene matches: 11. The CDR3 nucleotides are TGCGCCAGCTTCCCTCTAACGGGAGGAACAGATACGCAGTATTTT. It yields the protein CASFPLTGGTDTQYF.

Many counts were recorded for this clone. The chain joins TRBV10-3 to TRBJ1-2; TRBD1 aligns across 10 bases. Unmatched junction bases numbered 11, after V lost 11 bases and J lost 2 bases. This CDR3 has 15 residues. CDR1 and CDR2 (germline): ENHRY, SYGVKD. The CDR3 loop is CALSRGTGENYGYTF. The CDR3 nucleotides read TGTGCCCTCTCGAGGGGGACAGGGGAGAACTATGGCTACACCTTC.

This clone was recorded a few times. The V call is TRBV20-1, the J call TRBJ2-1; TRBD2 aligns across 7 bases. Germline CDR1 DFQATT, CDR2 SNEGSKA (reference sequence). There are 13 residues in the CDR3. J lost 7 bases, V lost 3 bases, and 6 bases had no gene match. CDR3: CSASRGGWNEQFF. In DNA form, the CDR3 reads TGCAGTGCTAGTCGGGGAGGGTGGAATGAGCAGTTCTTC.

V usage is TRBV28 and J usage is TRBJ2-7; 7 bases fit TRBD1. Germline V gene lookup returns CDR1 MDHEN and CDR2 SYDVKM. With V trimmed by 8 bases and J by 5 bases, 12 bases remained unmatched. The CDR3 totals 14 residues. The CDR3 region is CASGTLTGSHEQYF. In nucleotides, the CDR3 is TGTGCCAGCGGCACCTTGACAGGGTCCCACGAGCAGTACTTC.

The V call is TRBV27, the J call TRBJ1-2; D is undetermined. V was clipped by 6 bases and J by 4 bases, with 12 bases between them. CDR3 length: 13 amino acids. Germline CDR1 reads MNHEY; CDR2 reads SMNVEV (reference sequence). The CDR3 DNA sequence: TGTGCCAGCAGCGCGGAGGGAAGCTATGGCTACACCTTC. It yields the protein CASSAEGSYGYTF.

This clone occurred many times. The chain employs TRBV9 and TRBJ2-1; the D gene is possibly TRBD2 (6 bases). The CDR3 has 15 residues. Trimming left V 0 bases short and J 8 bases short, with 15 bases between. Germline loops: CDR1 SGDLS, CDR2 YYNGEE. The chain's CDR3 is CASSVGTTGTDEQFF. The CDR3 DNA reads TGTGCCAGCAGCGTAGGGACTACAGGTACCGATGAGCAGTTCTTC. Full variable domain (rest looked up from reference TRBV9 and TRBJ2-1): DSGVTQTPKHLITATGQRVTLRCSPRSGDLSVYWYQQSLDQGLQFLIQYYNGEERAKGNILERFSAQQFPDLHSELNLSSLELGDSALYFCASSVGTTGTDEQFFGPGTRLTVL.

The CDR3, as DNA: TGCAGTGCTAGAGATTTCAGGCAGGGATTTTCCTACGAGCAGTACTTC. It encodes CSARDFRQGFSYEQYF. The chain combines TRBV20-1 with TRBJ2-7; D is possibly TRBD1 (5 bases). This CDR3 has 16 residues. Germline V lookup: CDR1 DFQATT, CDR2 SNEGSKA (reference sequence). Between the trimmed V and J ends, which lost 0 bases and 1 base, there was a span of 16 bases.

The table lists this clone with a few counts. This chain joins TRBV5-1 and TRBJ2-3; 10 bases agree with TRBD2. The V and J ends lost 1 base and 9 bases, in that order; junction bases with no gene match: 8. The CDR3 covers 15 residues. The germline V gene encodes CDR1 SGHRS and CDR2 YFSETQ. CDR3 DNA: TGCGCCAGCAGCTTGCAGCGGGAGGGCCTTGGGACGCAGTATTTT. This sequence encodes CASSLQREGLGTQYF.

In this sample, this clone turned up many times. The rearrangement links TRBV7-8 to TRBJ2-1; TRBD2 matches at 8 bases. V dropped 5 bases and J dropped 7; count of bases not matched to a gene: 10. Germline V gene lookup returns CDR1 SGHVS and CDR2 FQNEAQ. This CDR3 has 15 residues. The CDR3, as DNA: TGTGCCAGCAGCGCCGAAGCGGGAGCAGGAAATGAGCAGTTCTTC. Translating it yields CASSAEAGAGNEQFF. Full variable domain (remainder filled in from reference TRBV7-8 and TRBJ2-1): GAGVSQSPRYKVAKRGQDVALRCDPISGHVSLFWYQQALGQGPEFLTYFQNEAQLDKSGLPSDRFFAERPEGSVSTLKIQRTQQEDSAVYLCASSAEAGAGNEQFFGPGTRLTVL.

As concerns this clone: One end of the junction is discordant with germline, which a read error may explain. V and J are TRBV6-4 and TRBJ2-7; a weak D match, TRBD1 (5 bases). CDR3 length: 14 residues. Germline V gives CDR1 MRHNA, CDR2 SNTAGT. The CDR3 sequence is CAISDVTGTYEQYF. The CDR3 nucleotides are TGTGCCATCAGTGACGTCACAGGCACCTACGAGCAGTACTTC.

There are a few counts of this clone. V is TRBV3-1 and J is TRBJ1-2, with D maybe TRBD1 (5 bases). Looked up from germline, CDR1 is LGHDT and CDR2 is YNNKEL (reference sequence). CDR3 size: 14 residues. The V end lost 0 bases, the J end lost 5 bases, and 10 bases lay between the germline ends. CDR3 coding DNA: TGTGCCAGCAGCCAAGAGCGGGGGGAGTATGGCTACACCTTC. Translating gives CASSQERGEYGYTF.